A single sample gave rise to the 28 T cell receptor beta chains below, sequenced in a study of blood T cell repertoires in COVID-19 (dated by TCRdb to about 2020). Library construction relied on the immunoSEQ multiplex PCR assay. This immuneACCESS table, as held by TCRdb, lists in-frame sequences with V and J called but not all clones. Of the missing ones, under half trace to an unresolved V gene in checked studies; the others have no known cause. For this sample the table gives 100,000 or so clones, of which 81% were detected only once. The top ten clonotypes cover around two fifths of the sample. Sequenced material: peripheral blood. Every receptor here comes from a man older than 75 with acute or convalescent COVID-19.

The V call is TRBV25-1, the J call TRBJ1-1; D may be TRBD1 (5 bases). The CDR3 length is 15 residues. The V end was cut by 5 bases, the J end by 5 bases, with 18 bases between. Germline assignment: CDR1 MGHDK and CDR2 SYGVNS. The chain's CDR3 is CASSSYGGVVTEAFF. In nucleotides, the CDR3 is TGTGCCAGCAGTTCCTACGGGGGGGTTGTAACTGAAGCTTTCTTT. Combining the CDR3 with reference TRBV25-1 and TRBJ1-1 gives the whole variable domain EADIYQTPRYLVIGTGKKITLECSQTMGHDKMYWYQQDPGMELHLIHYSYGVNSTEKGDLSSESTVSRIRTEHFPLTLESARPSHTSQYLCASSSYGGVVTEAFFGQGTRLTVV.

This clone has a single count. The genes are TRBV11-3 and TRBJ2-3; TRBD2 is a possible D gene (7 bases). The CDR3 is made up of 16 amino acids. The germline CDR1 and CDR2 sequences are SGHNT and YENEEA. Trimming shortened V by 3 bases and J by 0 bases, and 13 bases separated the two germline ends. CDR3 residues: CASSLTGGLSTDTQYF. Written as DNA, the CDR3 is TGTGCCAGCAGCTTGACCGGGGGGCTGAGCACAGATACGCAGTATTTT.

The CDR3 is CASSPNRGLQQETQYF. The CDR3 region has the DNA TGTGCCAGCAGTCCCAACCGGGGACTACAACAGGAGACCCAGTACTTC. V gene TRBV28 combines with J gene TRBJ2-5; 7 nucleotides align to TRBD2. J gave up 5 bases and V 5 bases, and 14 bases lay outside the gene matches. CDR1 and CDR2 (germline): MDHEN, SYDVKM. The CDR3 is 16 residues long.

The table lists this clone with a count of one. The identical CDR3 is also encoded by other nucleotide sequences in the sample. This chain links TRBV7-6 with TRBJ2-3, with TRBD1 matching over 8 bases. The V gene end was trimmed by 1 base and the J gene end by 3 bases; junction bases not matched to a gene: 6. Germline CDR1 reads SGHVS; CDR2 reads FNYEAQ. The CDR3 covers 16 residues. CDR3 sequence (DNA): TGTGCCAGCAGCTTAGGGACAGGGTTAAGTACAGATACGCAGTATTTT. Residues: CASSLGTGLSTDTQYF.

This sequence joins TRBV28 and TRBJ2-7; 7 nucleotides agree with TRBD1. Germline values: CDR1 MDHEN, CDR2 SYDVKM. V shed 4 bases, J shed 2 bases, and the junction held 8 bases outside the gene matches. The CDR3 consists of 15 residues. In nucleotides, the CDR3 is TGTGCCAGCAGTTCGGCGGACAGGTTCACCTACGAGCAGTACTTC. Amino acid sequence: CASSSADRFTYEQYF.

The chain combines TRBV4-1 with TRBJ2-5, with TRBD1 as a possible D gene (6 bases). The CDR3 has 17 amino acids. The V end lost 0 bases, the J end lost 0 bases, and 14 bases lay between the germline ends. Germline CDR1 is MGHRA and CDR2 is YSYEKL. The CDR3: CASSQETGQRYQETQYF. The CDR3 coding sequence is TGCGCCAGCAGCCAAGAGACCGGACAGCGGTACCAAGAGACCCAGTACTTC.

The chain carries TRBV10-3 and TRBJ1-1; D is uncertain. The CDR3 is made up of 14 amino acids. Deletions cut 0 bases from V and 4 bases from J, with 9 bases between. The germline CDR1 and CDR2 sequences are ENHRY and SYGVKD. CDR3 protein: CAISESEGITEAFF. In DNA form, the CDR3 reads TGTGCCATCAGTGAGTCGGAGGGTATCACTGAAGCTTTCTTT.

This clone was seen more than once but under ten times. The V and J genes are TRBV29-1 and TRBJ2-1, with a weak D call TRBD1 (7 bases). The CDR3 is 15 amino acids. Germline V lookup: CDR1 SQVTM, CDR2 ANQGSEA. Trimming pared 1 base from V and 2 bases from J, leaving 12 bases between. The CDR3, as DNA: TGCAGCGTTGAAGGGAGGGGGCGGACCTACAATGAGCAGTTCTTC. It is translated as CSVEGRGRTYNEQFF.

This rearrangement joins TRBV5-1 to TRBJ2-5; D gene uncertain. The CDR3 runs to 15 residues. The germline V gene has CDR1 SGHRS and CDR2 YFSETQ. Trimming pared 2 bases from V and 4 bases from J, leaving 15 bases between. CDR3 sequence reads: CASSFLDPNGETQYF. In DNA, the CDR3 is TGCGCCAGCAGCTTCCTAGACCCGAACGGAGAGACCCAGTACTTC.

The chain employs TRBV10-3 and TRBJ2-5; D perhaps matches TRBD2 (7 bases). CDR3 length: 19 residues. CDR1 is ENHRY and CDR2 is SYGVKD in the germline V gene. The V end was cut by 3 bases, the J end by 2 bases, with 25 bases between. DNA of the CDR3: TGTGCCATCAGTGACCCACCAAAAGGGGGGACTATGACTCAAGAGACCCAGTACTTC. Residues: CAISDPPKGGTMTQETQYF.

This chain links TRBV6-4 with TRBJ1-1; D uncertain. Germline V CDR1 and CDR2: MRHNA, SNTAGT. V lost 5 bases and J 5 bases, leaving 12 bases between the germline ends. The CDR3 has 13 residues. In DNA form, the CDR3 reads TGTGCCAGCAGTAAAGAAGCTTTTACTGAAGCTTTCTTT. Its translation is CASSKEAFTEAFF.

This chain joins TRBV28 and TRBJ1-1; D perhaps matches TRBD1 (5 bases). The V and J ends lost 3 bases and 1 base respectively, with 9 bases between them. Germline CDR1 reads MDHEN; CDR2 reads SYDVKM. The CDR3 runs to 14 residues. CDR3 residues: CASSFGGRNTEAFF. The CDR3 DNA reads as TGTGCCAGCAGTTTTGGGGGGAGGAACACTGAAGCTTTCTTT.

The chain joins TRBV30 to TRBJ1-1, with D perhaps matching TRBD1 (5 bases). The germline V gene encodes CDR1 GTSNPN and CDR2 SVGIG (reference sequence). V was pared by 5 bases and J by 4 bases, with 17 bases between. The CDR3 totals 14 residues. The CDR3 protein is CAWDSRGRVTEAFF. The CDR3 coding sequence is TGTGCCTGGGATTCCCGAGGCAGGGTCACTGAAGCTTTCTTT.

A word on this clone: The junction departs from the called germline gene at one end, perhaps through a read error. The chain employs TRBV7-7 and TRBJ2-7; 8 bases are shared with TRBD1. The germline CDR1 and CDR2 sequences are SSHAT and FNYEAQ (reference sequence). This CDR3 contains 15 residues. The CDR3 spells CASSPSAGGFSEQYF. The CDR3 DNA follows: TGTGCTAGCAGCCCCTCGGCAGGGGGCTTCTCCGAGCAGTACTTC.

This chain connects TRBV5-1 to TRBJ1-1; 8 bases are shared with TRBD1. The germline V gene has CDR1 SGHRS and CDR2 YFSETQ. The CDR3 has 14 residues. The V gene end was trimmed by 3 bases and the J gene end by 4 bases; junction bases not matched to a gene: 5. CDR3 nucleotide sequence: TGCGCCAGCAGCTGGACAGGGCCGGGCACTGAAGCTTTCTTT. It specifies CASSWTGPGTEAFF.

This clone was recorded once. This rearrangement joins TRBV3-1 (or the pseudogene TRBV3-2) to TRBJ2-2, with D possibly TRBD2 on 6 matching bases. Trimming took 3 bases from V and 6 from J, leaving 11 bases between them. The CDR3 is 14 residues long. Germline lookup yields CDR1 LGHDT and CDR2 YNNKEL (reference sequence). The CDR3 DNA is TGTGCCAGCAGCCATTTTTCGGGGGCCGGGGAGCTGTTTTTT. This encodes CASSHFSGAGELFF.

V is TRBV9 and J is TRBJ2-3; maybe TRBD2 (5 bases). CDR1 is SGDLS, CDR2 YYNGEE, per germline. Deletions cut 3 bases from V and 1 base from J, with 12 bases between. The CDR3 runs 15 residues. CDR3 region: CASSAGSVGTDTQYF. CDR3 coding DNA: TGTGCCAGCAGCGCTGGTAGCGTGGGCACAGATACGCAGTATTTT.

V gene TRBV6-5 combines with J gene TRBJ1-2; 8 nucleotides agree with TRBD1. The CDR3 is made up of 13 amino acids. Per the germline V gene, CDR1 is MNHEY and CDR2 is SVGAGI. V shed 6 bases and J 5 bases; nucleotides not matched to a gene: 5. CDR3 sequence (DNA): TGTGCCAGCAGCCAGACAGGGGTATATGGCTACACCTTC. This codes for CASSQTGVYGYTF.

J is TRBJ2-3 and V is TRBV7-3; TRBD1 matches 7 bases. Germline CDR1 and CDR2: SGHTA and FQGTGA. This CDR3 contains 14 residues. Losses at the gene ends were 4 bases for V and 6 bases for J; bases not matched to a gene: 7. Here the CDR3 reads CASSSLTGVDTQYF. As DNA, the CDR3 is TGTGCCAGCAGCTCCCTAACAGGGGTGGATACGCAGTATTTT.

The V and J genes are TRBV2 and TRBJ2-3; TRBD2 is a possible D gene (6 bases). V gave up 3 bases and J gave up 4 bases, with 11 bases separating them. Germline CDR1 is SNHLY and CDR2 is FYNNEI. This CDR3 spans 14 amino acids. CDR3 bases: TGTGCCAGCAGTGATGGGGGGAACGCAGATACGCAGTATTTT. This codes for CASSDGGNADTQYF.

The rearrangement joins TRBV27 to TRBJ1-2; D remains unclear. The CDR3 is 14 amino acids. Germline-derived CDR1 and CDR2 are MNHEY and SMNVEV (reference sequence). V was cut by 5 bases and J by 7 bases, with 17 bases left in between. CDR3 loop: CASSPLGAVGGYTF. The CDR3 DNA sequence: TGTGCCAGCAGTCCTCTAGGCGCGGTAGGTGGCTACACCTTC.

The rearrangement links TRBV4-1 to TRBJ1-1; unclear D gene. The CDR3 has 12 amino acids. CDR1 and CDR2 from the germline V gene are MGHRA and YSYEKL. Between the trimmed V and J ends, which lost 1 base and 8 bases, there was a span of 8 bases. For the CDR3, the DNA is TGCGCCAGCAGCCAAGGCCGGTGGGAAGCTTTCTTT. Translated, it gives CASSQGRWEAFF.

This rearrangement joins TRBV5-8 to TRBJ2-7; 8 bases line up with TRBD2. The CDR3 totals 14 residues. CDR1 SGHTS and CDR2 YDEGEE come from the germline V gene. The J segment lost 6 bases and the V segment lost 0 bases, leaving 5 bases of the junction unmatched. DNA of the CDR3: TGTGCCAGCAGCTTGGAGGGGACTAGTCGCGAGCAGTACTTC. It specifies CASSLEGTSREQYF.

The chain links TRBV7-9 to TRBJ1-1; D remains unclear. Trimming removed 1 base from V and 4 bases from J, with 7 bases in between. Germline CDR1 and CDR2: SEHNR and FQNEAQ (reference sequence). The length of the CDR3 is 13 residues. The CDR3 DNA follows: TGTGCCAGCAGCTTAGTTTCACTCACTGAAGCTTTCTTT. Translation gives CASSLVSLTEAFF.

V and J are TRBV19 and TRBJ2-3; possible D gene TRBD2, 6 bases. This CDR3 contains 14 residues. Per the germline V gene, CDR1 is LNHDA and CDR2 is SQIVND (reference sequence). Between the trimmed V and J ends, which lost 1 base and 3 bases, there was a span of 8 bases. The CDR3 DNA sequence: TGTGCCAGTAGTATAGCTGGGGGGACAGATACGCAGTATTTT. Encoded protein: CASSIAGGTDTQYF.

The chain joins TRBV28 to TRBJ1-1; 7 positions agree with TRBD1. Losses at the gene ends were 6 bases for V and 7 bases for J; bases not matched to a gene: 11. The CDR3 consists of 14 residues. The germline gives CDR1 MDHEN, CDR2 SYDVKM. Here the CDR3 reads CASRLLTGSGEAFF. Written as DNA, the CDR3 is TGTGCCAGCAGACTACTGACAGGGTCTGGTGAAGCTTTCTTT.

The chain uses TRBV6-5 and TRBJ2-7; 7 bases match TRBD1. CDR1 is MNHEY and CDR2 is SVGAGI in the germline V gene. V trimming: 5 bases; J trimming: 2 bases; junction bases outside the gene matches: 6. The CDR3 sequence is 14 residues long. The CDR3 DNA is TGTGCCAGCAGTACCCGGACAGGAACCTACGAGCAGTACTTC. Encoded protein: CASSTRTGTYEQYF.

J is TRBJ1-1 and V is TRBV20-1, with D perhaps matching TRBD1 (5 bases). Germline lookup yields CDR1 DFQATT and CDR2 SNEGSKA (reference sequence). V dropped 6 bases and J dropped 7 bases, with 12 bases sitting between them. The CDR3 spans 11 residues. The DNA of the CDR3 is TGCAGTGCACAACAGGACCATGAAGCTTTCTTT. Residues: CSAQQDHEAFF.